A single sample is the source of the 25 T cell receptor beta chains below, sequenced in a study of tissue T cells after allogeneic stem cell transplantation. TCRdb's copy holds only in-frame clones and misses some; the assay was immunoSEQ multiplex PCR. The sample lists 2,000 to 2,500 clones; 55% were seen once. Time point described: mouse harvest day 7 after allogeneic transplant. Tail vein injection delivered 10^7 T-cell-depleted bone marrow cells and 10^6 splenic CD5+ T cells. Source material: spleen. The receptors stem from a female BALB/c mouse given C57BL/6 T cells with graft-versus-host disease after an allogeneic hematopoietic cell transplant.

This clone came up a few times. Mouse gene names and germline throughout. The CDR3 end falls 1 residue outside the read, so it is completed with the germline J gene. The chain recombines TRBV5 with TRBJ2-7; 8 bases map to TRBD2. The CDR3 loop spans 15 amino acids. V trimming: 0 bases; J trimming: 0 bases; junction bases outside the gene matches: 1. Germline V gene data show CDR1 as LGHNA and CDR2 as YNLKQL (reference sequence). The sequenced CDR3 bases are TGTGCCAGCAGCCAAGACTGGGGGGACTCCTATGAACAGTAC. Its translation is CASSQDWGDSYEQY. The full-length CDR3 reads as CASSQDWGDSYEQYF.

This clone is large (0.1 to 1%) by share. Gene names are the mouse ones. The sequence runs out 1 residue before the end of the CDR3; the remainder is reconstructed from the germline J gene. This chain connects TRBV13-2 to TRBJ1-2; D gene uncertain. Per germline, CDR1 NNHNN and CDR2 SYGAGS (reference sequence). This CDR3 is 12 amino acids long. The V and J ends lost 3 bases and 2 bases respectively, with 5 bases between them. CDR3 in amino acids: CASGGHNSDYTF. Incomplete CDR3 DNA: TGTGCCAGCGGTGGACATAACTCCGACTACACC.

As for this clone: Gene names denote mouse genes. The observed sequence ends 1 residue before the CDR3 terminus, with the missing tail filled in from the germline J gene. J is TRBJ1-1 and V is TRBV26; D is ambiguous. Trimming took 2 bases from V and 1 from J, leaving 5 bases between them. Per germline, CDR1 KGHPV and CDR2 FQNQEV (reference sequence). The CDR3 has 13 residues. The CDR3 sequence: CASSLPGNTEVFF. The CDR3 bases that were read are TGTGCCAGCAGTCTGCCAGGGAACACAGAAGTCTTC.

As for this clone: Any gene name here is a mouse gene name. The CDR3 end falls 1 residue outside the read, so it is completed with the germline J gene. The chain links TRBV3 to TRBJ1-1, with D possibly matching TRBD1 (5 bases). CDR1 SNHLY and CDR2 FYNGKV come from the germline V gene (reference sequence). Trimming pared 3 bases from V and 4 bases from J, leaving 6 bases between. The CDR3 is 12 amino acids. Incomplete CDR3 DNA: TGTGCCAGCAGCTTCAGGGCCACAGAAGTCTTC. It encodes CASSFRATEVF. The whole CDR3 protein reads CASSFRATEVFF.

Comment on this clone: The listed genes are named as in mouse. The read comes to an end 1 residue before the CDR3 does, leaving the germline J gene to fill in the end. V usage is TRBV4 and J usage is TRBJ2-2; 9 nucleotides line up with TRBD2. The germline CDR1 and CDR2 sequences are LGHDT and YNNKQL (reference sequence). The trim removed 3 bases at V and 3 bases at J, leaving 5 bases unmatched. The CDR3 length is 16 residues. Incomplete CDR3 DNA: TGTGCCAGCAGCTACCACTGGGGGGAGGACACCGGGCAGCTCTAC. Translation: CASSYHWGEDTGQLY. The complete CDR3 protein is CASSYHWGEDTGQLYF.

To note about this clone: Genes and germline are mouse. With the read ending 1 residue before the CDR3 end, the germline J gene is used to fill in that end. The chain joins TRBV13-3 to TRBJ2-5; 7 nucleotides line up with TRBD1. The ends lost 6 bases at V and 6 bases at J; junction bases unmatched: 4. CDR3 length: 12 amino acids. In germline, CDR1 is NNHDY, CDR2 SYVADS. The DNA read from the CDR3 is TGTGCCAGCACAGGGGGAACGGACACCCAGTAC. It codes for CASTGGTDTQY. The whole CDR3 sequence reads CASTGGTDTQYF.

Remarks on this clone: The germline and genes are mouse ones. The read gets to within 1 residue of the CDR3 end, and the germline J gene fills in the rest. The chain joins TRBV12-1 to TRBJ1-1; unclear D gene. The CDR3 sequence is 13 residues long. Trimming left V 0 bases short and J 4 bases short, with 8 bases between. Germline V gives CDR1 SGHSN, CDR2 HYEKVE. The CDR3 sequence is CASSLPGVTEVFF. Partial CDR3 DNA: TGTGCCAGCTCTCTCCCAGGCGTCACAGAAGTCTTC.

By sample fraction, this clone is large. The gene names given are mouse names. The read terminates 1 residue before the CDR3 end, so the remaining end is supplied by the germline J gene. The chain couples TRBV13-3 to TRBJ2-7; TRBD1 aligns across 10 bases. This CDR3 is 14 amino acids long. Germline V CDR1 and CDR2: NNHDY, SYVADS. J was trimmed by 4 bases and V by 1 base; bases with no gene match: 2. This CDR3 is CASSDRDRGYEQYF. The DNA read from the CDR3 is TGTGCCAGCAGTGATAGGGACAGGGGTTATGAACAGTAC.

Worth noting for this clone: Here the gene names and germline are mouse. The CDR3: CASSLRVNTEVFF. Incomplete CDR3 DNA: TGTGCCAGCAGTCTGAGGGTAAACACAGAAGTCTTC. The chain has TRBV26 and TRBJ1-1; D unresolved. The DNA ends 1 residue before the CDR3 does, and the rest of the CDR3 is filled in from the germline J gene. The CDR3 is 13 residues long. V lost 2 bases and J 1 base, leaving 5 bases between the germline ends. Germline CDR1 and CDR2: KGHPV and FQNQEV (reference sequence).

Of note for this clone: No DNA is shown, since the ends of the CDR3 on it are uncertain; the CDR3 is the one TCRdb lists. Here the gene names and germline are mouse. The chain joins TRBV23 to TRBJ2-4; the D call of TRBD2 is as the table states it, not checked on the DNA. The CDR3 extends over 15 residues, inclusive of both ends. From germline, CDR1 is KGHTA and CDR2 FQNQQP. The CDR3 region is CSSSQSPWGGGTLYF.

This clone was detected a few times. Mouse gene names and germline throughout. The read terminates 1 residue ahead of where the CDR3 ends, so the germline J gene completes it. The chain is built from TRBV31 and TRBJ2-5; 9 nucleotides agree with TRBD1. The CDR3 loop spans 13 amino acids. The germline V gene encodes CDR1 GKSSPN and CDR2 SITVG. The junction had 1 base not matched to a gene; V was cut back by 5 bases and J by 1 base. The CDR3 reads CAWGDRDQDTQYF. CDR3 DNA, as far as it was read: TGTGCCTGGGGGGACAGGGACCAAGACACCCAGTAC.

A word on this clone: The germline and genes are mouse ones. The CDR3 region is CAWSRTGSQDTQYF. The part of the CDR3 DNA that was read is TGTGCCTGGAGTCGGACTGGGAGCCAAGACACCCAGTAC. J is TRBJ2-5 and V is TRBV31; 8 bases line up with TRBD2. The missing CDR3 end, 1 residue past where the read stops, is filled in from the germline J gene. The V gene end was trimmed by 1 base and the J gene end by 2 bases; junction bases not matched to a gene: 2. Germline V gene data show CDR1 as GKSSPN and CDR2 as SITVG. The CDR3 extends over 14 amino acids.

By frequency in the sample, this clone is large. All gene names here are mouse names. The CDR3 goes on 1 residue after the read ends, and that part is filled in from the germline J gene. V and J are TRBV5 and TRBJ2-1; 8 bases align to TRBD2. Germline-derived CDR1 and CDR2 are LGHNA and YNLKQL (reference sequence). The CDR3 runs 14 residues. J was trimmed by 7 bases and V by 3 bases; bases with no gene match: 5. This CDR3 is CASSHGLGRAEQFF. The sequenced CDR3 bases are TGTGCCAGCAGCCACGGACTGGGAAGGGCTGAGCAGTTC.

Note on this clone: Genes and germline are mouse. Read coverage stops 1 residue before the CDR3 terminus; the germline J gene supplies the remainder. The V and J genes are TRBV12-2 and TRBJ2-2; 7 bases are shared with TRBD2. V trimming: 3 bases; J trimming: 0 bases; junction bases outside the gene matches: 9. Germline-derived CDR1 and CDR2 are SGHLS and HYDKME. This CDR3 spans 17 amino acids. CDR3 DNA (partial): TGTGCCAGCTCTTCCTGGGCCTGGGGGTCAAACACCGGGCAGCTCTAC. Translated, it gives CASSSWAWGSNTGQLY. The full-length CDR3 reads as CASSSWAWGSNTGQLYF.

Turning to this clone: Mouse germline and gene names are used. The read comes to an end 1 residue before the CDR3 does, leaving the germline J gene to fill in the end. V and J are TRBV13-2 and TRBJ2-5; 8 bases are shared with TRBD2. J was trimmed by 3 bases and V by 0 bases; bases with no gene match: 3. Germline values: CDR1 NNHNN, CDR2 SYGAGS (reference sequence). This CDR3 has 15 amino acids. CDR3 bases read: TGTGCCAGCGGTGATGTCGGGGGGGCGCAAGACACCCAGTAC. It translates to CASGDVGGAQDTQY. The CDR3 reads in full as CASGDVGGAQDTQYF.

Details on this clone: Gene names and germline match the mouse. The read falls 1 residue short of the CDR3 end, and the missing part is taken from the germline J gene. The chain uses TRBV26 and TRBJ1-1; no reliable D call. The germline V gene encodes CDR1 KGHPV and CDR2 FQNQEV (reference sequence). V was pared by 4 bases and J by 3 bases, with 9 bases between. The CDR3 runs 13 residues. The DNA read from the CDR3 is TGTGCCAGCAGTCCCAGGACGGACACAGAAGTCTTC. Protein: CASSPRTDTEVF. The entire CDR3 protein reads CASSPRTDTEVFF.

This clone came up a few times. The genes are named according to mouse. The read terminates 1 residue ahead of where the CDR3 ends, so the germline J gene completes it. The chain employs TRBV1 and TRBJ2-7, with 9 bases aligning to TRBD1. V gave up 6 bases and J gave up 2 bases; unmatched junction bases: 5. In germline, CDR1 is NSQYPW, CDR2 LRSPGD (reference sequence). The CDR3 sequence is 14 residues long. The sequenced part of the CDR3 DNA is TGCACCTGCAGGTCCGGGACAGGGACCTATGAACAGTAC. Amino acids: CTCRSGTGTYEQY. The full CDR3 protein reads CTCRSGTGTYEQYF.

Comments on this clone: Gene names follow the mouse nomenclature. The read finishes 1 residue shy of the CDR3 end, and the germline J gene is used to complete it. The V and J genes are TRBV5 and TRBJ2-5, with D possibly being TRBD2 (7 bases). Trimming removed 0 bases from V and 3 bases from J, with 16 bases in between. This CDR3 has 17 amino acids. Germline V gene sequence: CDR1 LGHNA, CDR2 YNLKQL (reference sequence). Here the CDR3 reads CASSQDRGGFRQDTQYF. The CDR3 DNA, read in part, is TGTGCCAGCAGCCAAGATAGGGGGGGGTTTAGGCAAGACACCCAGTAC.

This clone was detected only a few times. The listed genes are named as in mouse. From the germline J gene comes the end of the CDR3, since the read stops 1 residue before it. V and J are TRBV31 and TRBJ2-1; TRBD2 might be the D (7 bases). Germline CDR1 is GKSSPN and CDR2 is SITVG. Between the trimmed V and J ends, which lost 0 bases and 3 bases, there was a span of 9 bases. CDR3 size: 14 residues. The CDR3 DNA, read in part, is TGTGCCTGGAGTCTCTGGGGGCTCTATGCTGAGCAGTTC. Translating gives CAWSLWGLYAEQF. The complete CDR3 reads CAWSLWGLYAEQFF.

As regards this clone: Gene names and germline match the mouse. The read stops 1 residue short of the end of the CDR3; the missing end is completed from the germline J gene. The rearrangement links TRBV26 to TRBJ2-5; D gene ambiguous. V lost 3 bases, J lost 0 bases, and 7 bases lay in between. Germline V gives CDR1 KGHPV, CDR2 FQNQEV (reference sequence). This CDR3 is 14 amino acids long. The CDR3 region is CASSLQANQDTQYF. The sequenced part of the CDR3 DNA is TGTGCCAGCAGTCTTCAGGCTAACCAAGACACCCAGTAC.

Notes on this clone: Gene names and germline refer to mouse. The CDR3 end is not reached by the read, which stops 1 residue before it; the germline J gene fills it in. The chain has TRBV4 and TRBJ2-7; 10 bases fit TRBD1. With V trimmed by 3 bases and J by 5 bases, 4 bases remained unmatched. The CDR3 totals 14 residues. In germline, CDR1 is LGHDT, CDR2 YNNKQL (reference sequence). CDR3 protein: CASSYRDRGNEQYF. The covered CDR3 bases are TGTGCCAGCAGCTACCGGGACAGGGGAAATGAACAGTAC.

As for this clone: Gene names are the mouse ones. Sequencing ends 1 residue short of the CDR3 end; the germline J gene provides the rest. This rearrangement joins TRBV5 to TRBJ2-1, with D perhaps TRBD1 (7 bases). The V and J ends lost 0 bases and 11 bases respectively, with 11 bases between them. Per germline, CDR1 LGHNA and CDR2 YNLKQL (reference sequence). The CDR3 loop spans 13 amino acids. The CDR3 DNA, read in part, is TGTGCCAGCAGCCAAGATAGAGGGGGCAAGCAGTTC. This sequence encodes CASSQDRGGKQF. The whole CDR3 protein reads CASSQDRGGKQFF.

Only one count was recorded for this clone. All gene names here are mouse names. With the read ending 1 residue before the CDR3 end, the germline J gene is used to fill in that end. The rearrangement links TRBV19 to TRBJ2-5; TRBD2 might be the D (5 bases). Germline V gene data show CDR1 as FNHDT and CDR2 as SITEND (reference sequence). V was pared by 4 bases and J by 5 bases, with 8 bases between. This CDR3 is built from 12 residues. CDR3 bases read: TGTGCCAGCAGTGGGCTGGGAGACACCCAGTAC. It codes for CASSGLGDTQY. The entire CDR3 sequence reads CASSGLGDTQYF.

On this clone: Any gene name here is a mouse gene name. The CDR3 spells CTCSERQYTEVFF. Partial CDR3 DNA: TGCACCTGCAGTGAGAGACAGTACACAGAAGTCTTC. The chain joins TRBV1 to TRBJ1-1, with a possible D match to TRBD1 (5 bases). Sequencing ends 1 residue short of the CDR3 end; the germline J gene provides the rest. This CDR3 has 13 amino acids. The germline gives CDR1 NSQYPW, CDR2 LRSPGD (reference sequence). V was pared by 4 bases and J by 3 bases, with 9 bases between.

For this clone: The germline and genes are mouse ones. The read finishes 1 residue shy of the CDR3 end, and the germline J gene is used to complete it. The chain links TRBV3 to TRBJ2-2, with TRBD2 matching 7 bases. Germline CDR1 is SNHLY and CDR2 is FYNGKV (reference sequence). Losses at the gene ends were 5 bases for V and 2 bases for J; bases not matched to a gene: 5. The CDR3 runs 15 residues. Partial CDR3 DNA: TGTGCCAGCAGCCCCCTCTGGGGGAACACCGGGCAGCTCTAC. Translation: CASSPLWGNTGQLY. The whole CDR3 protein is CASSPLWGNTGQLYF.